The 10 T cell receptor beta chains below were found in one sample sequenced in a study of blood T cell repertoires in COVID-19. Produced via immunoSEQ multiplex PCR; TCRdb's table is partial and in-frame only. Of about 140,000 clones in the sample, about nine tenths were seen once. The sample taken for sequencing was peripheral blood. Receptor source: a woman of 80 years or more with acute or convalescent COVID-19.

The rearrangement joins TRBV5-1 to TRBJ1-4; D unclear. CDR3 length equals 14 residues. Germline V gives CDR1 SGHRS, CDR2 YFSETQ. Trimming removed 0 bases at V and 4 bases at J, with 7 bases between. The CDR3 DNA reads TGCGCCAGCAGCTTGGCCCCGGGTAATGAAAAACTGTTTTTT. It yields the protein CASSLAPGNEKLFF.

The V and J genes are TRBV2 and TRBJ1-3; perhaps TRBD1 as D (6 bases). Germline lookup yields CDR1 SNHLY and CDR2 FYNNEI. The V end lost 10 bases, the J end lost 0 bases, and 16 bases lay between the germline ends. The CDR3 covers 15 residues. CDR3 DNA sequence: TGTGCCACTTCCCGGGGGGCGAACTCTGGAAACACCATATATTTT. It is translated as CATSRGANSGNTIYF.

In this sample, this clone turned up once. This chain joins TRBV7-6 and TRBJ2-3, with 11 bases aligning to TRBD2. J gave up 1 base and V 0 bases, and 3 bases lay outside the gene matches. Germline V gives CDR1 SGHVS, CDR2 FNYEAQ. The CDR3 covers 17 residues. CDR3 region: CASSLAPLAGGTDTQYF. CDR3 DNA sequence: TGTGCCAGCAGCTTAGCCCCACTAGCGGGGGGCACAGATACGCAGTATTTT.

The chain carries TRBV7-9 and TRBJ2-7, with 8 positions matching TRBD1. The CDR3 has 18 amino acids. V gave up 0 bases and J gave up 0 bases; unmatched junction bases: 10. Per germline, CDR1 SEHNR and CDR2 FQNEAQ (reference sequence). The CDR3 loop reads CASSLATLDRDLSYEQYF. In DNA, the CDR3 is TGTGCCAGCAGCTTAGCGACCCTGGACAGGGATCTCTCCTACGAGCAGTACTTC. The full variable domain, its missing parts supplied by reference TRBV7-9 and TRBJ2-7, is DTGVSQNPRHKITKRGQNVTFRCDPISEHNRLYWYRQTLGQGPEFLTYFQNEAQLEKSRLLSDRFSAERPKGSFSTLEIQRTEQGDSAMYLCASSLATLDRDLSYEQYFGPGTRLTVT.

The chain is built from TRBV11-1 and TRBJ1-2; possible D gene TRBD1, 6 bases. Trimming stripped 4 bases from V and 3 bases from J, with 9 bases between. The CDR3 runs 13 residues. Per germline, CDR1 SGHAT and CDR2 FQDESV (reference sequence). The CDR3 DNA reads TGTGCCAGCAGCTCCACAGGGTACTATGGCTACACCTTC. Encoded protein: CASSSTGYYGYTF. Based on the CDR3 plus reference TRBV11-1 and TRBJ1-2, the full variable domain is EAEVAQSPRYKITEKSQAVAFWCDPISGHATLYWYRQILGQGPELLVQFQDESVVDDSQLPKDRFSAERLKGVDSTLKIQPAELGDSAMYLCASSSTGYYGYTFGSGTRLTVV.

This clone was observed a single time. V usage is TRBV6-5 and J usage is TRBJ1-1; TRBD1 aligns across 8 bases. The CDR3 consists of 14 residues. Germline CDR1 MNHEY, CDR2 SVGAGI. Trimming removed 8 bases from V and 4 bases from J; junction bases left unmatched: 9. CDR3 loop: CASYLTGAGTEAFF. CDR3 bases: TGTGCCAGCTACTTGACAGGGGCGGGCACTGAAGCTTTCTTT.

The chain joins TRBV5-8 to TRBJ1-5; no clear D gene. The CDR3 totals 17 residues. CDR1 is SGHTS and CDR2 is YDEGEE in the germline V gene. Trimming cost V 4 bases and J 0 bases, with 17 bases left between them. The CDR3 reads CASSALTVDLSNQPQHF. CDR3 bases: TGTGCCAGCAGCGCCCTTACAGTTGACCTTAGCAATCAGCCCCAGCATTTT.

The CDR3 reads CASSTTWTGGYNSPLHF. The CDR3 DNA is TGTGCCAGTAGTACCACCTGGACAGGGGGCTATAATTCACCCCTCCACTTT. The chain couples TRBV19 to TRBJ1-6; 10 bases are shared with TRBD1. CDR1 LNHDA and CDR2 SQIVND come from the germline V gene (reference sequence). The CDR3 runs 17 residues. The V gene end was trimmed by 4 bases and the J gene end by 3 bases; junction bases not matched to a gene: 6.

A word on this clone: Other DNA sequences in the sample encode the same CDR3. The chain is built from TRBV18 and TRBJ1-6, with 8 positions matching TRBD1. The CDR3 runs 14 residues. The V gene's germline CDR1 is KGHSH and CDR2 LQKENI. V lost 2 bases to trimming and J lost 6 bases; unmatched junction nucleotides: 0. The CDR3 region has the DNA TGTGCCAGCTCACCAGACAGGGGTAATTCACCCCTCCACTTT. This translates into CASSPDRGNSPLHF.

The gene calls are TRBV2 and TRBJ1-3; 9 bases agree with TRBD1. This CDR3 is built from 15 residues. Looked up from germline, CDR1 is SNHLY and CDR2 is FYNNEI. V gave up 6 bases and J gave up 4 bases; unmatched junction bases: 7. For the CDR3, the DNA is TGTGCCAGCAGGGCTACAGGGGGCGGCGGAAACACCATATATTTT. It yields the protein CASRATGGGGNTIYF.